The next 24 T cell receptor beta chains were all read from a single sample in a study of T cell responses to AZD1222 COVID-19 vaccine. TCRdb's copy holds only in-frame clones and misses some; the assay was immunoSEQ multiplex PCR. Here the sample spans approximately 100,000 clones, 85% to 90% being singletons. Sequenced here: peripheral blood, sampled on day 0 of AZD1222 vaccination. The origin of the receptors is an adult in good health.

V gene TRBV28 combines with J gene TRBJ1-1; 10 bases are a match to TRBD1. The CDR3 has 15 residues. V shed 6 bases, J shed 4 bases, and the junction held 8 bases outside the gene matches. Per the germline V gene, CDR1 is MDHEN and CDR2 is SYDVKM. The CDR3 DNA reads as TGTGCCAGCAGCAATATTCGGACAGGGGGCACTGAAGCTTTCTTT. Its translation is CASSNIRTGGTEAFF.

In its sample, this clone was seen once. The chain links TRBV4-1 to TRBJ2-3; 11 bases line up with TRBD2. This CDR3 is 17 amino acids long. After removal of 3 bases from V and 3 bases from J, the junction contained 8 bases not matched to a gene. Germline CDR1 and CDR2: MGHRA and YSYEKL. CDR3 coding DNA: TGCGCCAGCAGCCAGGGACAACTAGCGGGAGAAACAGATACGCAGTATTTT. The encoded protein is CASSQGQLAGETDTQYF.

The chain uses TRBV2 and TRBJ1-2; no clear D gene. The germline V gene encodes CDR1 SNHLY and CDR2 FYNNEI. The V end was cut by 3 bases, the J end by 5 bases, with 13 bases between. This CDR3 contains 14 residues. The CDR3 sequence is CASSEYRQGYGYTF. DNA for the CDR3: TGTGCCAGCAGTGAGTATAGACAAGGATATGGCTACACCTTC.

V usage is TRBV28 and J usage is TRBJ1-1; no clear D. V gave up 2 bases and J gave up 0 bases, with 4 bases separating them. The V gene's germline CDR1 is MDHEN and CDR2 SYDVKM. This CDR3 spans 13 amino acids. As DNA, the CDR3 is TGTGCCAGCAGTTTACGAGTGAACACTGAAGCTTTCTTT. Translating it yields CASSLRVNTEAFF.

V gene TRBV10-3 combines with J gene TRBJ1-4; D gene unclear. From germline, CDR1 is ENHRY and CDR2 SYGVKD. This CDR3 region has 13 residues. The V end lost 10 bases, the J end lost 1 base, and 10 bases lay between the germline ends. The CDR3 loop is CATKGITNEKLFF. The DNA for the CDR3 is TGTGCCACAAAAGGGATAACTAATGAAAAACTGTTTTTT.

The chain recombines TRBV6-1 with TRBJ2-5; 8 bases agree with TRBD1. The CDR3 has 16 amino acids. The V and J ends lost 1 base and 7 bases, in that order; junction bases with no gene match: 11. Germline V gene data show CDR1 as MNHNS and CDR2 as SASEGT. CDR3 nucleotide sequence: TGTGCCAGCAGTGAAGGGCTGACAGGGGCCAAGGGGACCCAGTACTTC. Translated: CASSEGLTGAKGTQYF.

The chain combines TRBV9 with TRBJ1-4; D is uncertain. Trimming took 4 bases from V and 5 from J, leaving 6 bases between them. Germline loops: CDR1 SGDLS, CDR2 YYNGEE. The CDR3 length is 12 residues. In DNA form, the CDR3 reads TGTGCCAGCAGCCAGCCAAATGAAAAACTGTTTTTT. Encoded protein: CASSQPNEKLFF.

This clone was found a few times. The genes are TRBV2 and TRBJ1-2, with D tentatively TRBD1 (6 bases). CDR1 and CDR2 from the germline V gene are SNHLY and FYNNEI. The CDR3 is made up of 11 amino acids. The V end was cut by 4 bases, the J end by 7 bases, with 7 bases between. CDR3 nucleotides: TGTGCCAGCAGTGCGGACAGTGGCTACACCTTC. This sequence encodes CASSADSGYTF.

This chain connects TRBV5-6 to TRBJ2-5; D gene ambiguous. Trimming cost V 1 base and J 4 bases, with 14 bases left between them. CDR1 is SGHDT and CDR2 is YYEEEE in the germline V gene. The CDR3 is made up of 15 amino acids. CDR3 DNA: TGTGCCAGCAGCTTGAAGGGCCGAGAGAGAGAGACCCAGTACTTC. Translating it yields CASSLKGRERETQYF.

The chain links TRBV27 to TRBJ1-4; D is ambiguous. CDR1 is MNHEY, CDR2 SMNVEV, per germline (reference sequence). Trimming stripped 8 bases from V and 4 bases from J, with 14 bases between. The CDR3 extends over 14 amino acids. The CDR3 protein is CASGRLGSNEKLFF. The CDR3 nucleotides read TGTGCCAGCGGGAGACTGGGTAGTAATGAAAAACTGTTTTTT.

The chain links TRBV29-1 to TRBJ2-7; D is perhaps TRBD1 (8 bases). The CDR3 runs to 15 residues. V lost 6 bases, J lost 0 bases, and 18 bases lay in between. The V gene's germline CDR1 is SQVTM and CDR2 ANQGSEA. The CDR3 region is CSVPRGGQDSYEQYF. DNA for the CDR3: TGCAGCGTCCCTAGGGGGGGACAGGACTCCTACGAGCAGTACTTC.

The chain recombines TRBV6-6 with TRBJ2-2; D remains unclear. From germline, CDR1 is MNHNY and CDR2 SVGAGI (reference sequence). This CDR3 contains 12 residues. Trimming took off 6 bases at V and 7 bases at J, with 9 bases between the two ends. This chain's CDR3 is CASSPQGGELFF. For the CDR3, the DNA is TGTGCCAGCAGCCCTCAAGGCGGGGAGCTGTTTTTT.

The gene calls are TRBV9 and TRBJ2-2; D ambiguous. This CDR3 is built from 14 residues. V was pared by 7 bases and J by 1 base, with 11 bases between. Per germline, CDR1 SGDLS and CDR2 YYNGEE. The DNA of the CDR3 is TGTGCCAGCCGCGGAGCCCAGAACACCGGGGAGCTGTTTTTT. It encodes CASRGAQNTGELFF.

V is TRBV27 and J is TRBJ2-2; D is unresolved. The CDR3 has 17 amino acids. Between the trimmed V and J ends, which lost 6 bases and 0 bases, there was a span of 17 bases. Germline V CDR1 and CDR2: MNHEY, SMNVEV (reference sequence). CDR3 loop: CASSPPPGRANTGELFF. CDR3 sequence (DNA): TGTGCCAGCAGCCCCCCCCCAGGACGCGCGAACACCGGGGAGCTGTTTTTT.

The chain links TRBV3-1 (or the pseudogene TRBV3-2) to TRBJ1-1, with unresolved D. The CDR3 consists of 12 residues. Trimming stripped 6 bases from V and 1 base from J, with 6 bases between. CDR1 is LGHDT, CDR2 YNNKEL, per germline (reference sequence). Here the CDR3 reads CASRRENTEAFF. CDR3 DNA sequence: TGTGCCAGCAGACGGGAGAACACTGAAGCTTTCTTT.

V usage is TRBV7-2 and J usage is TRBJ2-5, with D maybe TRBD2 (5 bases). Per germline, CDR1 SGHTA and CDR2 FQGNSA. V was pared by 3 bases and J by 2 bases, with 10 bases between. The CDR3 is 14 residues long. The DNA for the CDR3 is TGTGCCAGCAGCTTCGGGCTAGCACAAGAGACCCAGTACTTC. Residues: CASSFGLAQETQYF.

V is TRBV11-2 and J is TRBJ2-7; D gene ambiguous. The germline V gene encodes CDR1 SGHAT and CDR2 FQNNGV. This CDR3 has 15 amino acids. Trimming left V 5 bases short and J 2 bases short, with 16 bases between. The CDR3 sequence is CASSGSTGRTYEQYF. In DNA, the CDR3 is TGTGCCAGCAGCGGGTCGACGGGCCGGACCTACGAGCAGTACTTC.

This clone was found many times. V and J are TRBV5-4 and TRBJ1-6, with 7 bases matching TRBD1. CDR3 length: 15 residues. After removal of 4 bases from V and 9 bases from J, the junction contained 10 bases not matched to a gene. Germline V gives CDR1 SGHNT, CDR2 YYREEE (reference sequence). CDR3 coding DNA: TGTGCCAGCAGCCAGAACAGGGGACTTCGTTCACCCCTCCACTTT. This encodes CASSQNRGLRSPLHF.

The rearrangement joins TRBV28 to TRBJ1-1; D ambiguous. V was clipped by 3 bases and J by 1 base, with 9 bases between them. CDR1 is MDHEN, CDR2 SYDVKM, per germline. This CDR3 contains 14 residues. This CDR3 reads CASSFLDPNTEAFF. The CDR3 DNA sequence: TGTGCCAGCAGTTTCCTGGACCCGAACACTGAAGCTTTCTTT.

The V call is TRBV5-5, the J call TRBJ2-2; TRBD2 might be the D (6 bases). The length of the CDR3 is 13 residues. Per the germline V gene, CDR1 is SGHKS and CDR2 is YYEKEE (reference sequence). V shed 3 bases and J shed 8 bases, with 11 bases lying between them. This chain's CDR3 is CASSWDFRGELFF. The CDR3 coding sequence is TGTGCCAGCAGCTGGGACTTCCGGGGGGAGCTGTTTTTT.

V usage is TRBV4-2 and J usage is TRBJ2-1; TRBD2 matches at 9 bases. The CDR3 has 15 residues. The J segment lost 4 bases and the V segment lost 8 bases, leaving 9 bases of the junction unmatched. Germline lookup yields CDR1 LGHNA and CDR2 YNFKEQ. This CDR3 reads CASSRALAGYNEQFF. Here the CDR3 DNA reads TGTGCCAGCTCACGGGCACTAGCGGGTTACAATGAGCAGTTCTTC.

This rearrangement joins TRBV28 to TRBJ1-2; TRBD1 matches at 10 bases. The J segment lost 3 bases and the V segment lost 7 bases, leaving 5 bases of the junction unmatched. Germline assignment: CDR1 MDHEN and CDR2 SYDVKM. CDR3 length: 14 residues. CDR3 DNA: TGTGCCAGCACCAAGACAGGGGGCGACTATGGCTACACCTTC. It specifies CASTKTGGDYGYTF.

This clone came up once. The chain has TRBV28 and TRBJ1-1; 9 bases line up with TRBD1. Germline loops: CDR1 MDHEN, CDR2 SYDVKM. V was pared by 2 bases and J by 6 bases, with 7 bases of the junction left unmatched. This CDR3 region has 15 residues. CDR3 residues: CASSLIQGARAEAFF. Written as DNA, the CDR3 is TGTGCCAGCAGTTTAATACAGGGGGCCAGGGCTGAAGCTTTCTTT.

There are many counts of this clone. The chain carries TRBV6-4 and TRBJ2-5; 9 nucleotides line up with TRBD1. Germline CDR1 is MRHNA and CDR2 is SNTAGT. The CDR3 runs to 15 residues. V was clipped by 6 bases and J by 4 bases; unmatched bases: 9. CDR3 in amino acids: CASSFNRGQVETQYF. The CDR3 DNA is TGTGCCAGCAGCTTTAACAGGGGGCAGGTAGAGACCCAGTACTTC.